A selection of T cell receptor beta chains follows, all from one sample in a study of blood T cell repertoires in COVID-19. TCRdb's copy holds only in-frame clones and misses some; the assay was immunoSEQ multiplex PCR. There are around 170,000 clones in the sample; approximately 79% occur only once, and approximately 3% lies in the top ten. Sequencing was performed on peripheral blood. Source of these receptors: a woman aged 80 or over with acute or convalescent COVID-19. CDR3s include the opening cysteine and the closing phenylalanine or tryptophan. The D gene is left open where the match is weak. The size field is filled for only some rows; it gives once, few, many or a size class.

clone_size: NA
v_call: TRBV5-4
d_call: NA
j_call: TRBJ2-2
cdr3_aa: CASSLSRGSNTGELFF
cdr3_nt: TGTGCCAGCAGCTTGTCAAGGGGCTCGAACACCGGGGAGCTGTTTTTT

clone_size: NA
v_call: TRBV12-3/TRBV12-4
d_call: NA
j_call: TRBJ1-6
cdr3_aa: CASSFDINSPLHF
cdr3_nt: TGTGCCAGCAGTTTCGACATAAATTCACCCCTCCACTTT

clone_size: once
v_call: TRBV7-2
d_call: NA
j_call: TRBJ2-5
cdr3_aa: CASNQQGQETQYF
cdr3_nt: TGTGCCAGCAACCAACAGGGTCAAGAGACCCAGTACTTC

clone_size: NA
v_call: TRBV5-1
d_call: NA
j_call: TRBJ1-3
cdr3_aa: CASSLEDTSSGNTIYF
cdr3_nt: TGCGCCAGCAGCTTGGAAGACACCTCCTCTGGAAACACCATATATTTT

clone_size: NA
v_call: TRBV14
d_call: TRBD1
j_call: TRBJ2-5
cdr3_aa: CASSQDSGTGQETQYF
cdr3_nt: TGTGCCAGCAGCCAAGACTCCGGGACAGGCCAAGAGACCCAGTACTTC

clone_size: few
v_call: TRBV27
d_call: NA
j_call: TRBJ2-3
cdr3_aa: CASSLYRPRGTDTQYF
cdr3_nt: TGTGCCAGCAGTTTATATCGCCCTAGAGGCACAGATACGCAGTATTTT

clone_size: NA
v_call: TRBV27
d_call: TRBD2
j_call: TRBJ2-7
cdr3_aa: CASSLVLAGPYEQYF
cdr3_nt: TGTGCCAGCAGTTTAGTGCTAGCGGGCCCCTACGAGCAGTACTTC

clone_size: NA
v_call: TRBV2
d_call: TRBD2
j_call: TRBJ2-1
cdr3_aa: CASSEVASGRNEQFF
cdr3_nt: TGTGCCAGCAGTGAAGTGGCTAGCGGGAGGAATGAGCAGTTCTTC

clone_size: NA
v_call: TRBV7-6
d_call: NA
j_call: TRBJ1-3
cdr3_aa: CASSSQGNTIYF
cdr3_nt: TGTGCCAGCAGCTCACAGGGAAACACCATATATTTT

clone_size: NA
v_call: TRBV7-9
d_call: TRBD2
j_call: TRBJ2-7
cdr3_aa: CASTPMSGRTYEQYF
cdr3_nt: TGTGCCAGCACCCCGATGAGCGGGAGGACCTACGAGCAGTACTTC

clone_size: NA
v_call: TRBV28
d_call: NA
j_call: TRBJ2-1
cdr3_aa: CASNADPRGEFF
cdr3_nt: TGTGCCAGCAACGCGGACCCGCGGGGAGAGTTCTTC

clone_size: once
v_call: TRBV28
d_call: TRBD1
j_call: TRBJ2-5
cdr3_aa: CASSRQGGGETQYF
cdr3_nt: TGTGCCAGCAGTCGACAGGGTGGTGGGGAGACCCAGTACTTC

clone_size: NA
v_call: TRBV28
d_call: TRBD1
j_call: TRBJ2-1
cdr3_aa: CASSHRDRGFF
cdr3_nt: TGTGCCAGCAGCCACCGGGACAGGGGGTTCTTC

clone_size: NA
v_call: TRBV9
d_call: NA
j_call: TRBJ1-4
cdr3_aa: CASSPGSATNEKLFF
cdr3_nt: TGTGCCAGCAGCCCGGGGTCTGCAACTAATGAAAAACTGTTTTTT

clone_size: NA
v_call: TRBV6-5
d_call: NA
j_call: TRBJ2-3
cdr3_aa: CASSYSTGTDTQYF
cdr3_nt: TGTGCCAGCAGTTACTCGACGGGAACAGATACGCAGTATTTT

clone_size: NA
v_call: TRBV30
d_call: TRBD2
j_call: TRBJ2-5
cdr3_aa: CAWSVLGGSMETQYF
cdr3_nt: TGTGCCTGGAGTGTACTCGGCGGGAGTATGGAGACCCAGTACTTC

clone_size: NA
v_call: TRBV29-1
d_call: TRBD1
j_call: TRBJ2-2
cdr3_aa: CSVTSGTVTGELFF
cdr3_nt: TGCAGCGTTACGTCCGGGACAGTCACCGGGGAGCTGTTTTTT

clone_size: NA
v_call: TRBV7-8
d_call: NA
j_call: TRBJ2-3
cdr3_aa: CASSPPGSTDTQYF
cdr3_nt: TGTGCCAGCAGCCCACCGGGTAGCACAGATACGCAGTATTTT

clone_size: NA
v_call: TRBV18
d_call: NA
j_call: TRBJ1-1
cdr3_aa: CASSPLEVAAEAFF
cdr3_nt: TGTGCCAGCTCACCGCTTGAGGTTGCGGCTGAAGCTTTCTTT

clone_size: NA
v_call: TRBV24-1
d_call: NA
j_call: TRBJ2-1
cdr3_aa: CATSDWASTYNEQFF
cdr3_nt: TGTGCCACCAGTGACTGGGCTAGCACCTACAATGAGCAGTTCTTC

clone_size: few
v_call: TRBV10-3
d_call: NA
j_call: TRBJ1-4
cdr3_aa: CAISESMGGDDEKLFF
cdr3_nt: TGTGCCATCAGTGAGTCGATGGGAGGGGATGATGAAAAACTGTTTTTT

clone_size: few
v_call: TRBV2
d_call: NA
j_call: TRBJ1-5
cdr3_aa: CASRQGPEQPQHF
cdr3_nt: TGTGCCAGCAGACAGGGCCCGGAGCAGCCCCAGCATTTT

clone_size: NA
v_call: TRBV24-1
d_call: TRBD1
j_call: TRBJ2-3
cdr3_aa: CATSDGGQGPDTQYF
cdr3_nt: TGTGCCACCAGTGATGGCGGACAGGGGCCAGATACGCAGTATTTT